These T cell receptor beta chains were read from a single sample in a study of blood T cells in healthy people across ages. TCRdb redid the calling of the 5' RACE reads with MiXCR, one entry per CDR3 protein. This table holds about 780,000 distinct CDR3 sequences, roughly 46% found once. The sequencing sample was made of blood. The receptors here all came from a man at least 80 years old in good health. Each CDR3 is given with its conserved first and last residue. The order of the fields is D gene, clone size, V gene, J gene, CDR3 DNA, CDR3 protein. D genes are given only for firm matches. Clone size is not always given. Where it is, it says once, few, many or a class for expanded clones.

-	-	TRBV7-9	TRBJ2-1	TGTGCCAGCAGCTTAGTACCTCTCCCTGAGCAGTTCTTC	CASSLVPLPEQFF
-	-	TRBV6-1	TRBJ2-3	TGTGCCAGCAGTGAAGCGCTCATATTAGGACAGTCTAGCACAGATACGCAGTATTTT	CASSEALILGQSSTDTQYF
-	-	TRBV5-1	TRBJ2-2	TGCGCCAGCAGCGGAACAAGTATAAACACCGGGGAGCTGTTTTTT	CASSGTSINTGELFF
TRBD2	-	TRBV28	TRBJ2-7	TGTGCCAGCACCACCCGCCGGGTAGCGGGAGACTTCTCCTACGAGCAGTACTTC	CASTTRRVAGDFSYEQYF
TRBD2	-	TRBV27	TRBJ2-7	TGTGCCAGCAGTTTATTAAGGTCGGGACTAGCGGCCTACGAGCAGTACTTC	CASSLLRSGLAAYEQYF
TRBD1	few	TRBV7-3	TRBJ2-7	TGTGCCAGCAGCCTCCAGACAGGGCTCGAGCAGTACTTC	CASSLQTGLEQYF
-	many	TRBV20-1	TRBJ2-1	TGCAGTGCCAGCTTTGACGAGAGGTACAATGAGCAGTTCTTC	CSASFDERYNEQFF
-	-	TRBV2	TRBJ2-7	TGTGCCAGCAGCGGAACAGGGAGCGGCTACGAGCAGTACTTC	CASSGTGSGYEQYF
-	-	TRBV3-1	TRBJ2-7	TGTGCCAGCAGCCAAGTGAAGACTGGGGAGCAGTACTTC	CASSQVKTGEQYF
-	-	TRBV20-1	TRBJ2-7	TGCAGTGCTAGTCAAAGGGCCGGTGAGCACGAGCAGTACTTC	CSASQRAGEHEQYF
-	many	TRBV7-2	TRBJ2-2	TGTGCCAGCAGCTTAGCCAGTAGGTTGAACACCGGGGAGCTGTTTTTT	CASSLASRLNTGELFF
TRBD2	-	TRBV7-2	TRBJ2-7	TGTGCCAGCAGCTTAGCGTTGCGAGCGGGAGACTACGAGCAGTACTTC	CASSLALRAGDYEQYF
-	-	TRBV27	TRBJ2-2	TGTGCCAGCAGTTTATCCCGTTCCGGGGAGCTGTTTTTT	CASSLSRSGELFF
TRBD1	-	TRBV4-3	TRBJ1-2	TGCGCCAGCAGCCAAGCGCAACAGGGGAACTCCTATGGCTACACCTTC	CASSQAQQGNSYGYTF
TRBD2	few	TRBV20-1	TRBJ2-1	TGCAGTGCAGGGGGGGGACTAGCGATGGGTGAGCAGTTCTTC	CSAGGGLAMGEQFF
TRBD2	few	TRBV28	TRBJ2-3	TGTGCCAGCAGTTTTCTGACTAGCGGGGGACTTAGAGATACGCAGTATTTT	CASSFLTSGGLRDTQYF
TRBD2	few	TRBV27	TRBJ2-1	TGTGCGGCGGGAGGAGAGCAGTTCTTC	CAAGGEQFF
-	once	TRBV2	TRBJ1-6	TGTGCCAGCAGTGAATCCGGGGCAGGCAACAATTCACCCCTCCACTTT	CASSESGAGNNSPLHF
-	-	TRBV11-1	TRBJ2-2	TGTGCTACCAACAGGCTGGGCGGGGAGCTGTTTTTT	CATNRLGGELFF
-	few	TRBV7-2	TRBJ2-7	TGTGCCAGCAGCTCCTTGGCCCTGCGGTCCGACCTCTACAATGAGCAGTACTTC	CASSSLALRSDLYNEQYF
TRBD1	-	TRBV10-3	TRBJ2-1	TGTGCCATCAGTGATAAGAGGGGGCTAGGTGAGCAGTTCTTC	CAISDKRGLGEQFF
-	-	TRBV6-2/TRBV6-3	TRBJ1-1	TGTGCCAGCAGTTTGGAGGGGGTGGACACTGAAGCTTTCTTT	CASSLEGVDTEAFF
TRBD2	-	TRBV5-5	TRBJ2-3	TGTGCCAGCAGCACCGTAGCGGGAGGCACAGATACGCAGTATTTT	CASSTVAGGTDTQYF
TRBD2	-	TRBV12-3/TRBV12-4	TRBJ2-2	TGTGCCAGCAGTACCAGGGGACTAGCGAACACCGGGGAGCTGTTTTTT	CASSTRGLANTGELFF
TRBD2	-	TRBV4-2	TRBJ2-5	TGTGCCAGCAGCCAAGTAGCGGGAGGGTTTGAGACCCAGTACTTC	CASSQVAGGFETQYF
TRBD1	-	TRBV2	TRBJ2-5	TGTGCCAGCGGGGACAGCCTACAAGAGACCCAGTACTTC	CASGDSLQETQYF
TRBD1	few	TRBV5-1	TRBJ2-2	TGCGCCAGCAGGGAGACAGGGGTCACCGGGGAGCTGTTTTTT	CASRETGVTGELFF